The present T cell receptor beta chain was sequenced within a study of blood T cells in healthy people across ages. A remark on this clonotype: A read error may explain this, as a much larger clone is one base away.

For the second PCR, which ran for roughly 7 to 11 cycles, a sample-barcoded 5' primer and a J-beta primer mix were used. From the 5' RACE reads, TCRdb called clonotypes with MiXCR, one entry per CDR3 protein. The sample lists roughly 640,000 distinct CDR3 sequences, under 30% seen once, with approximately 14% in the top ten. The CDR3 extends over 14 amino acids. The germline CDR1 and CDR2 sequences are SGHTA and FQGNSA. Source material: blood. V gene TRBV7-2 combines with J gene TRBJ1-6, with 10 bases that match TRBD1. This sequence originates from a woman older than 75 in good health. CDR3 protein: CASSLGDRGSPPHF. In DNA form, the CDR3 reads TGTGCCAGCAGCTTAGGGGACAGGGGTTCACCCCCCCACTTT.